In its sample, the clone carrying this TCR beta chain is medium-sized. Profiling relied on immunoSEQ multiplex PCR, and the TCRdb table lists in-frame clones only, not all of them. The data contain 100,000 to 150,000 clones, 94% of them singletons. Deletions cut 4 bases from V and 2 bases from J, with 15 bases between. CDR3 length: 15 residues. CDR1 SGHKS and CDR2 YYEKEE come from the germline V gene (reference sequence). The sample is drawn from a study of cytomegalovirus exposure and HLA in healthy donors. The TCR sequence derives from a woman younger than 30 in good health and CMV-seronegative. The chain has TRBV5-5 and TRBJ2-5; no reliable D call. The sequencing sample was made of PBMCs. CDR3 amino acids: CASSPYNSIQETQYF. The CDR3 coding sequence is TGTGCCAGCAGCCCTTACAACAGTATACAAGAGACCCAGTACTTC.